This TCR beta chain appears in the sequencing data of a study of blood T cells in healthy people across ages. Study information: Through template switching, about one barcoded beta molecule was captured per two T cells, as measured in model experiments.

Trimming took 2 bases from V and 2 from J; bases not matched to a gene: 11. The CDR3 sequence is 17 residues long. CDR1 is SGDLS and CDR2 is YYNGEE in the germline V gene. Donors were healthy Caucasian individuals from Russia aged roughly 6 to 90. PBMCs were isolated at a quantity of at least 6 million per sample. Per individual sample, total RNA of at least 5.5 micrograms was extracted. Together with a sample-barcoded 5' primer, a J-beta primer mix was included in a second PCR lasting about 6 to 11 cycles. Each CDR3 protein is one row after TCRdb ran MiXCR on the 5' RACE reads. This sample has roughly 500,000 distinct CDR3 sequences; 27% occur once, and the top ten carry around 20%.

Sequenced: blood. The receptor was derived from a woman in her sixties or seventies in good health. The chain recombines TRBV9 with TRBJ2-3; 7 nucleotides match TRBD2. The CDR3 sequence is CASSVGGTRRDTDTQYF. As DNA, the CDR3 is TGTGCCAGCAGCGTGGGGGGGACCCGGAGGGACACAGATACGCAGTATTTT.